Following are 30 T cell receptor beta chains from one sample sequenced in a study of PD-L1 blockade in urothelial cancer. Sequenced by immunoSEQ multiplex PCR; TCRdb stores in-frame clones only, minus some. The profile shows over 100,000 clones, approximately 84% of them singletons. Time point here: pretreatment peripheral blood. This material consisted of PBMCs, taken around atezolizumab (anti-PD-L1) treatment. The receptors derive from a man aged 50 to 60 with urothelial cancer.

The chain recombines TRBV7-2 with TRBJ2-3; possibly TRBD2 for D (6 bases). V lost 3 bases and J 7 bases, leaving 14 bases between the germline ends. CDR3 length: 14 amino acids. From germline, CDR1 is SGHTA and CDR2 FQGNSA. The CDR3: CASSLDGGLYTQYF. CDR3 bases: TGTGCCAGCAGCTTGGACGGGGGACTGTATACGCAGTATTTT.

The chain carries TRBV19 and TRBJ1-1; TRBD1 matches at 7 bases. The CDR3 runs to 14 residues. Losses at the gene ends were 5 bases for V and 3 bases for J; bases not matched to a gene: 6. Germline CDR1 and CDR2: LNHDA and SQIVND (reference sequence). The CDR3 DNA reads as TGTGCCAGTAGTCCCGAGACAGGGCACACTGAAGCTTTCTTT. Its protein is CASSPETGHTEAFF.

In this sample, this clone turned up once. This chain uses TRBV5-4 with TRBJ2-1; the D gene is possibly TRBD2 (6 bases). V lost 2 bases to trimming and J lost 13 bases, with 19 bases between them. The germline CDR1 and CDR2 sequences are SGHNT and YYREEE (reference sequence). CDR3 length: 14 amino acids. The CDR3 nucleotides are TGTGCCAGCAGCTTTCCGGGACTCCAAACCCCTCAGTTCTTC. This translates into CASSFPGLQTPQFF.

The table lists this clone with a few counts. The rearrangement links TRBV7-9 to TRBJ2-7; D remains ambiguous. The ends were cut back, 5 bases at V and 0 bases at J, with 8 bases in the middle. The length of the CDR3 is 13 residues. Looked up from germline, CDR1 is SEHNR and CDR2 is FQNEAQ (reference sequence). CDR3 nucleotides: TGTGCCAGCAGCGTGACACCCTCCTACGAGCAGTACTTC. Its protein is CASSVTPSYEQYF.

This clone came up a few times. The chain has TRBV29-1 and TRBJ2-7; the D gene is possibly TRBD2 (5 bases). V lost 4 bases to trimming and J lost 5 bases, with 9 bases between them. Germline CDR1 SQVTM, CDR2 ANQGSEA. CDR3 length: 11 residues. CDR3 sequence reads: CSVVRADEQYF. The CDR3 DNA reads as TGCAGCGTTGTGAGGGCTGACGAGCAGTACTTC.

The genes are TRBV28 and TRBJ1-2; 9 nucleotides agree with TRBD1. With 0 bases clipped from V and 4 bases from J, the junction kept 0 bases outside the gene matches. In germline, CDR1 is MDHEN, CDR2 SYDVKM. This CDR3 has 14 residues. Here the CDR3 DNA reads TGTGCCAGCAGTTTATGGGACAGGGGCTATGGCTACACCTTC. Residues: CASSLWDRGYGYTF.

This clone was counted once. The V and J genes are TRBV11-2 and TRBJ2-1; TRBD1 matches 7 bases. The CDR3 length is 15 residues. The germline gives CDR1 SGHAT, CDR2 FQNNGV. V shed 5 bases and J 5 bases; nucleotides not matched to a gene: 9. The CDR3 is CASSQDWDRNNEQFF. CDR3 nucleotides: TGTGCCAGCAGCCAAGATTGGGACAGAAACAATGAGCAGTTCTTC. The variable domain in full, with the rest retrieved from reference TRBV11-2 and TRBJ2-1, is EAGVAQSPRYKIIEKRQSVAFWCNPISGHATLYWYQQILGQGPKLLIQFQNNGVVDDSQLPKDRFSAERLKGVDSTLKIQPAKLEDSAVYLCASSQDWDRNNEQFFGPGTRLTVL.

J is TRBJ2-1 and V is TRBV30; possibly TRBD2 for D (5 bases). Germline assignment: CDR1 GTSNPN and CDR2 SVGIG (reference sequence). V was cut by 0 bases and J by 10 bases, with 13 bases left in between. The CDR3 is 13 residues long. DNA of the CDR3: TGTGCCTGGAGTGTATACCCTACTAGGGAGCAGTTCTTC. Amino acids: CAWSVYPTREQFF.

This clone has more than one count but fewer than ten. This chain connects TRBV6-1 to TRBJ1-6, with D perhaps matching TRBD1 (5 bases). Germline V gene lookup returns CDR1 MNHNS and CDR2 SASEGT. Trimming stripped 4 bases from V and 10 bases from J, with 20 bases between. This CDR3 comprises 16 residues. The DNA of the CDR3 is TGTGCCAGCAGTGCCCGGTGGGGCAGGGCAGAGTCACCCCTCCACTTT. Translating gives CASSARWGRAESPLHF.

Worth noting for this clone: This CDR3 is also generated by other DNA sequences in the sample. The chain employs TRBV7-2 and TRBJ2-7; the match to TRBD2 covers 10 bases. The CDR3 length is 15 residues. Trimming took 5 bases from V and 0 from J; bases not matched to a gene: 4. CDR1 and CDR2 (germline): SGHTA, FQGNSA. The CDR3, as DNA: TGTGCCAGCAGCCCCCGGACTAGCGGCTCCTACGAGCAGTACTTC. It encodes CASSPRTSGSYEQYF. Looking up the rest from reference TRBV7-2 and TRBJ2-7 gives the full variable domain: GAGVSQSPSNKVTEKGKDVELRCDPISGHTALYWYRQSLGQGLEFLIYFQGNSAPDKSGLPSDRFSAERTGGSVSTLTIQRTQQEDSAVYLCASSPRTSGSYEQYFGPGTRLTVT.

This clone appeared once. The chain is built from TRBV4-2 and TRBJ2-3; TRBD2 agrees at 7 bases. CDR1 and CDR2 from the germline V gene are LGHNA and YNFKEQ. V was clipped by 1 base and J by 0 bases; unmatched bases: 4. The CDR3 is 16 amino acids. The CDR3 spells CASSQGGRGSTDTQYF. In DNA, the CDR3 is TGTGCCAGCAGCCAAGGCGGGAGAGGGAGCACAGATACGCAGTATTTT.

V and J are TRBV27 and TRBJ2-3; D not resolved. CDR3 size: 14 residues. Germline assignment: CDR1 MNHEY and CDR2 SMNVEV (reference sequence). V was pared by 5 bases and J by 3 bases, with 12 bases between. The CDR3 reads CASSSHSRTDTQYF. In DNA, the CDR3 is TGTGCCAGCAGTAGTCACTCACGAACAGATACGCAGTATTTT.

V and J are TRBV4-1 and TRBJ2-1; D is ambiguous. The germline V and J ends were trimmed by 4 bases and 9 bases, with 13 bases remaining between them. This CDR3 is 13 amino acids long. Germline CDR1 and CDR2: MGHRA and YSYEKL. The CDR3 region is CASSPVPPIEQFF. CDR3 nucleotide sequence: TGCGCCAGCAGCCCTGTCCCCCCTATTGAGCAGTTCTTC.

The chain is built from TRBV2 and TRBJ2-5, with D possibly TRBD2 on 6 matching bases. Trimming removed 2 bases from V and 7 bases from J, with 17 bases in between. The CDR3 is 15 residues long. The germline V gene has CDR1 SNHLY and CDR2 FYNNEI. The CDR3 sequence: CASSELAQTLGTQYF. The CDR3 DNA follows: TGTGCCAGCAGTGAACTAGCGCAAACCCTGGGGACCCAGTACTTC.

This chain joins TRBV19 and TRBJ2-1; no clear D. CDR1 is LNHDA, CDR2 SQIVND, per germline (reference sequence). Trimming shortened V by 3 bases and J by 7 bases, and 13 bases separated the two germline ends. This CDR3 is 14 amino acids long. For the CDR3, the DNA is TGTGCCAGTAGTATCGGGTACGCGGAAAATGAGCAGTTCTTC. Amino acids: CASSIGYAENEQFF.

This chain links TRBV6-1 with TRBJ2-7; D gene unclear. CDR1 and CDR2 (germline): MNHNS, SASEGT. Trimming took off 2 bases at V and 4 bases at J, with 6 bases between the two ends. This CDR3 contains 12 residues. Here the CDR3 reads CASSEHGYEQYF. In nucleotides, the CDR3 is TGTGCCAGCAGTGAACACGGGTACGAGCAGTACTTC.

The chain recombines TRBV6-1 with TRBJ1-5; the match to TRBD1 covers 9 bases. CDR1 MNHNS and CDR2 SASEGT come from the germline V gene. J gave up 7 bases and V 5 bases, and 9 bases lay outside the gene matches. The CDR3 is 15 residues long. CDR3 loop: CASSRDRDSAQPQHF. Here the CDR3 DNA reads TGTGCCAGCAGTAGGGACAGGGACAGTGCACAGCCCCAGCATTTT.

This chain links TRBV18 with TRBJ1-1; possible D gene TRBD1, 6 bases. This CDR3 has 13 residues. Germline CDR1 is KGHSH and CDR2 is LQKENI. The V gene lost 6 bases and the J gene lost 4 bases, with 12 bases spanning the gap. For the CDR3, the DNA is TGTGCCAGCTCGCCAGGACAGCGCACTGAAGCTTTCTTT. Encoded protein: CASSPGQRTEAFF.

The chain combines TRBV30 with TRBJ2-1, with 7 nucleotides matching TRBD1. V was pared by 1 base and J by 10 bases, with 10 bases of the junction left unmatched. Per germline, CDR1 GTSNPN and CDR2 SVGIG (reference sequence). The CDR3 has 14 residues. CDR3 coding DNA: TGTGCCTGGAGTGCATTAGGGGGCTCCCCCGAGCAGTTCTTC. Its translation: CAWSALGGSPEQFF.

The chain recombines TRBV10-2 with TRBJ2-5, with TRBD1 identical over 10 bases. This CDR3 is built from 13 residues. CDR1 and CDR2 from the germline V gene are WSHSY and SAAADI. The V and J ends lost 8 bases and 7 bases, in that order; junction bases with no gene match: 7. The CDR3 loop reads CASGKGQGLTQYF. DNA of the CDR3: TGCGCCAGCGGCAAGGGACAGGGGCTGACCCAGTACTTC.

The V and J genes are TRBV23-1 and TRBJ2-2, with 9 positions matching TRBD1. TRBV23-1 is marked as an open reading frame, function uncertain. The CDR3 length is 16 residues. V lost 3 bases to trimming and J lost 2 bases; unmatched junction nucleotides: 4. In DNA form, the CDR3 reads TGCGCCAGCAGTCATCGGGACAGGGTCAACACCGGGGAGCTGTTTTTT. It specifies CASSHRDRVNTGELFF.

V is TRBV15 and J is TRBJ2-1; no clear D gene. This CDR3 is built from 13 residues. CDR1 and CDR2 (germline): LNHNV, YYDKDF (reference sequence). Trimming left V 5 bases short and J 0 bases short, with 5 bases between. CDR3 residues: CATSLSSYNEQFF. The DNA of the CDR3 is TGTGCCACCAGCCTTAGCTCCTACAATGAGCAGTTCTTC.

This rearrangement joins TRBV5-8 to TRBJ2-3, with 7 bases fitting TRBD1. The V and J ends lost 0 bases and 5 bases, in that order; junction bases with no gene match: 9. The CDR3 totals 16 residues. Germline V gives CDR1 SGHTS, CDR2 YDEGEE. This CDR3 is CASSLVRTGPVDTQYF. CDR3 coding DNA: TGTGCCAGCAGCTTGGTGCGGACAGGCCCAGTAGATACGCAGTATTTT.

This clone has only a few counts. V gene TRBV6-1 combines with J gene TRBJ2-7; 7 bases map to TRBD1. V gave up 4 bases and J gave up 4 bases; unmatched junction bases: 10. The germline V gene has CDR1 MNHNS and CDR2 SASEGT. The CDR3 is 15 residues long. The CDR3 DNA follows: TGTGCCAGCAGTGTCCTTTCAGGGGGTCCGTACGAGCAGTACTTC. Translating gives CASSVLSGGPYEQYF.

The CDR3 nucleotides read TGTGCCAGCAGCCGCCAGACAGGGAGTAAAGATACGCAGTATTTT. Translation gives CASSRQTGSKDTQYF. This chain uses TRBV7-2 with TRBJ2-3; 7 bases agree with TRBD1. Germline values: CDR1 SGHTA, CDR2 FQGNSA. The J segment lost 5 bases and the V segment lost 5 bases, leaving 10 bases of the junction unmatched. CDR3 length equals 15 residues.

The chain joins TRBV28 to TRBJ1-3; D is ambiguous. The CDR3 is 14 residues long. Deletions cut 8 bases from V and 2 bases from J, with 13 bases between. Germline V gene sequence: CDR1 MDHEN, CDR2 SYDVKM. For the CDR3, the DNA is TGTGCCAGCGGTCAGTTCGGGACTGGAAACACCATATATTTT. It yields the protein CASGQFGTGNTIYF.

The rearrangement joins TRBV14 to TRBJ2-3, with D perhaps matching TRBD1 (5 bases). This CDR3 comprises 16 residues. The germline CDR1 and CDR2 sequences are SGHDN and FVKESK. With 1 base removed from V and 12 bases from J, the gap between germline ends came to 23 bases. As DNA, the CDR3 is TGTGCCAGCAGCCAAGGTCTCTCACAGGCCAAGCAGCCCCAGTATTTT. Its protein is CASSQGLSQAKQPQYF.

The V call is TRBV27, the J call TRBJ2-7; the match to TRBD2 covers 8 bases. The germline V gene encodes CDR1 MNHEY and CDR2 SMNVEV (reference sequence). V trimming: 6 bases; J trimming: 0 bases; junction bases outside the gene matches: 7. The CDR3 has 15 residues. CDR3 amino acids: CASSLRGGRSYEQYF. The CDR3 bases are TGTGCCAGCAGCCTCCGGGGGGGGCGCTCCTACGAGCAGTACTTC.

This rearrangement joins TRBV18 to TRBJ1-2; D might be TRBD1 (5 bases). The ends were cut back, 4 bases at V and 3 bases at J, with 18 bases in the middle. The CDR3 runs 16 residues. CDR1 is KGHSH, CDR2 LQKENI, per germline. CDR3 region: CASSLTVGAADYGYTF. CDR3 DNA: TGTGCCAGCTCACTAACCGTTGGGGCTGCGGACTATGGCTACACCTTC.

The chain couples TRBV19 to TRBJ2-7; a weak D match, TRBD1 (5 bases). This CDR3 is built from 15 residues. Per the germline V gene, CDR1 is LNHDA and CDR2 is SQIVND (reference sequence). Trimming took off 3 bases at V and 0 bases at J, with 12 bases between the two ends. CDR3 residues: CASSIGQGFSYEQYF. The CDR3 nucleotides are TGTGCCAGTAGTATTGGTCAGGGATTCTCCTACGAGCAGTACTTC.